The entry that follows covers one T cell receptor (beta chain) sequence. Its recognized antigen is unknown. The sample holds no much larger clone one base away, and base qualities are not on file. This entry belongs to a study of breast tumors, draining lymph nodes, adjacent tissues (dated by TCRdb to between 2015 and 2016). Regarding the study in general: TCR beta repertoires were compared across tumor, adjacent nontumor tissue and axillary lymph nodes obtained from breast cancer patients. In human breast cancer, the study set out to assess how tumor, surrounding tissue and draining lymph node repertoires relate to one another and whether T cells might be exchanged between them.

Sequencing was performed on an Illumina HiSeq 2000. Multiplex PCR amplification was used to generate the TCR beta chain libraries. High-throughput sequencing was used to analyze the amplified TCR beta chain products. Using fastp trimming at Q25 and MiXCR clonotype assembly, TCRdb reanalyzed the public sequencing data and kept in-frame beta chains. Rows merge per CDR3 protein into single entries with the most common DNA and genes. The sample has 150,000 to 200,000 distinct CDR3 sequences on record, about 33% of them singletons. The ten largest clones take up 3% to 4% of the sample. The germline V gene gives CDR1 as SNHLY and CDR2 as FYNNEI. V and J are truncated by 7 bases and 2 bases respectively, leaving an intervening sequence of 12 bases. The CDR3 holds 13 amino acids from the cysteine to the phenylalanine. Only the CDR3 portion is preserved as DNA: 39 bases, with reading frame beginning at the first base.

Broader findings and caveats from the paper: The data were judged consistent with most tumor T cells deriving from the lymph node and then expanding within tumor tissue. Tumors showed preferential V and J gene usage, and their T-cell repertoire diversity fell below that of lymph nodes yet above that of nontumor tissue. In luminal-like breast cancer, tumor and nontumor tissue repertoires resembled each other significantly more than in basal-like breast cancer. The study presented the conclusion that tumor T cells originate in lymph nodes as consistent with a hypothesis, not as something directly demonstrated.

The axillary draining lymph nodes of breast cancer patients were the source of the lymph node samples. This TCR was sampled from a female donor with breast cancer. Some clones in this sample may be carry-over from other donors' samples. Input material: axillary lymph node tissue. The V and J segments used are TRBV2 and TRBJ2-7; there is no confident call for the D gene. In nucleotides, the sequence is TGTGCCAGCACCCGCCCGTCTCCCTACGAGCAGTACTTC. Its protein reads: CASTRPSPYEQYF. Joined to the reference TRBV2 and TRBJ2-7 proteins, this CDR3 gives the full variable domain: EPEVTQTPSHQVTQMGQEVILRCVPISNHLYFYWYRQILGQKVEFLVSFYNNEISEKSEIFDDQFSVERPDGSNFTLKIRSTKLEDSAMYFCASTRPSPYEQYFGPGTRLTVT.